The 25 T cell receptor beta chains presented below share a single source sample, sequenced in a study of cytomegalovirus exposure and HLA in healthy donors. The primer mix had 60 Vbeta and 13 Jbeta primers. Repertoires were generated with immunoSEQ multiplex PCR, while TCRdb's copy carries only in-frame clones and drops some. The sample has roughly 190,000 clones, roughly 73% seen once. The sample comprised PBMCs. The receptors were sampled from a woman aged 25 to 39 in good health and CMV-seropositive.

The chain carries TRBV5-1 and TRBJ2-3, with TRBD2 matching over 10 bases. This CDR3 is built from 17 residues. The J segment lost 3 bases and the V segment lost 2 bases, leaving 9 bases of the junction unmatched. In germline, CDR1 is SGHRS, CDR2 YFSETQ. CDR3 nucleotide sequence: TGCGCCAGCAGCTTTGTGATAGCGGGAGGATCGACAGATACGCAGTATTTT. It codes for CASSFVIAGGSTDTQYF.

This clone was seen only once. This chain links TRBV15 with TRBJ1-5; D is unclear. Germline loops: CDR1 LNHNV, CDR2 YYDKDF (reference sequence). V dropped 0 bases and J dropped 3 bases, with 9 bases sitting between them. The CDR3 has 15 residues. CDR3 bases: TGTGCCACCAGCAGAGATAACAGAGACAATCAGCCCCAGCATTTT. It specifies CATSRDNRDNQPQHF.

This clone has a handful of counts. The chain links TRBV2 to TRBJ2-7, with 8 bases matching TRBD1. Trimming at V came to 6 bases and at J to 0 bases, leaving 10 bases not matched to a gene. Germline CDR1 is SNHLY and CDR2 is FYNNEI. CDR3 size: 16 residues. The CDR3 spells CASRGAPGQVSYEQYF. The CDR3 DNA reads TGTGCCAGCAGGGGGGCACCGGGACAGGTCTCCTACGAGCAGTACTTC.

CDR3 in amino acids: CASSFLGGGPEETQYF. CDR3 bases: TGTGCCAGCAGTTTCCTGGGGGGAGGGCCCGAAGAGACCCAGTACTTC. The rearrangement joins TRBV28 to TRBJ2-5; 7 bases line up with TRBD2. CDR1 and CDR2 from the germline V gene are MDHEN and SYDVKM. This CDR3 is built from 16 residues. After removal of 3 bases from V and 3 bases from J, the junction contained 10 bases not matched to a gene.

The chain couples TRBV2 to TRBJ2-7; D is perhaps TRBD1 (6 bases). The CDR3 loop spans 12 amino acids. From germline, CDR1 is SNHLY and CDR2 FYNNEI. Trimming shortened V by 7 bases and J by 5 bases, and 12 bases separated the two germline ends. The CDR3 DNA reads as TGTGCCAGCACTGCAGGGGTCGACGAGCAGTACTTC. It is translated as CASTAGVDEQYF.

The chain carries TRBV7-2 and TRBJ1-4; a weak D match, TRBD1 (5 bases). The germline gives CDR1 SGHTA, CDR2 FQGNSA. Trimming stripped 5 bases from V and 0 bases from J, with 19 bases between. The CDR3 extends over 18 amino acids. For the CDR3, the DNA is TGTGCCAGCAGCCGGTTTTTCCAGGGCACCTCAACTAATGAAAAACTGTTTTTT. Translation: CASSRFFQGTSTNEKLFF.

The gene calls are TRBV5-1 and TRBJ2-3; 13 nucleotides match TRBD2. The CDR3 runs 19 residues. Germline CDR1 reads SGHRS; CDR2 reads YFSETQ. The J segment lost 2 bases and the V segment lost 2 bases, leaving 11 bases of the junction unmatched. The CDR3 DNA sequence: TGCGCCAGCAGCTTTAACCTAGGACTAGCGGGAGAGGTCACAGATACGCAGTATTTT. It translates to CASSFNLGLAGEVTDTQYF.

The J gene is TRBJ1-6, the V gene TRBV6-5, with a weak D call TRBD1 (5 bases). CDR1 and CDR2 from the germline V gene are MNHEY and SVGAGI. V lost 5 bases and J 16 bases, leaving 18 bases between the germline ends. The CDR3 length is 13 residues. The CDR3 DNA follows: TGTGCCAGCAGTCTAAGCGGGGCCAACATACTCCACTTT. The encoded protein is CASSLSGANILHF.

This clone appeared a few times. J is TRBJ1-3 and V is TRBV4-3; TRBD1 matches at 10 bases. Germline trimming cut 0 bases from V and 0 bases from J; bases unmatched to any gene: 11. CDR1 LGHNA and CDR2 YSLEER come from the germline V gene. CDR3 length: 20 amino acids. In DNA form, the CDR3 reads TGCGCCAGCAGCCAAGATTTCGACAGGGGGCCGGAGGGCTCTGGAAACACCATATATTTT. This codes for CASSQDFDRGPEGSGNTIYF.

The chain employs TRBV5-4 and TRBJ1-1, with a tentative D call TRBD1 (5 bases). The germline gives CDR1 SGHNT, CDR2 YYREEE (reference sequence). The CDR3 is made up of 14 amino acids. V lost 0 bases and J 3 bases, leaving 9 bases between the germline ends. The CDR3 is CASSLGQSDTEAFF. CDR3 bases: TGTGCCAGCAGCTTGGGACAGTCGGACACTGAAGCTTTCTTT.

V gene TRBV6-6 combines with J gene TRBJ2-7; D is unresolved. V was clipped by 7 bases and J by 3 bases, with 19 bases between them. This CDR3 has 15 residues. The germline V gene encodes CDR1 MNHNY and CDR2 SVGAGI (reference sequence). The CDR3 here is CASTDRVSLNYEQYF. CDR3 nucleotide sequence: TGTGCCAGCACCGACCGGGTCTCTCTAAACTACGAGCAGTACTTC.

V and J are TRBV1 and TRBJ1-2; the table's D call TRBD1 went unverified against the DNA. TRBV1 constitutes a pseudogene. This CDR3 spans 14 amino acids. The CDR3 loop reads CTSPGHVQGDGYTF. The CDR3 coding sequence is TGCACCAGCCCCGGACACGTACAGGGAGATGGCTACACCTTC.

This clone has more than one count but fewer than ten. CDR3 loop: CASGDRGGNTIYF. Here the CDR3 DNA reads TGTGCCAGCGGAGACAGGGGTGGAAACACCATATATTTT. This chain connects TRBV7-9 to TRBJ1-3; 8 nucleotides agree with TRBD1. With V trimmed by 8 bases and J by 3 bases, 3 bases remained unmatched. This CDR3 spans 13 amino acids. Germline CDR1 and CDR2: SEHNR and FQNEAQ (reference sequence).

This clone came up a few times. The chain recombines TRBV6-6 with TRBJ1-2, with D maybe TRBD1 (6 bases). Trimming took off 7 bases at V and 7 bases at J, with 13 bases between the two ends. This CDR3 is built from 12 residues. Germline values: CDR1 MNHNY, CDR2 SVGAGI (reference sequence). CDR3 nucleotides: TGTGCCAGCACCGACAGGTTTATTGGCTACACCTTC. Translated, it gives CASTDRFIGYTF.

This clone was found a few times. This chain links TRBV18 with TRBJ2-1, with D maybe TRBD1 (5 bases). The ends were cut back, 6 bases at V and 4 bases at J, with 16 bases in the middle. CDR3 size: 15 residues. In germline, CDR1 is KGHSH, CDR2 LQKENI. This CDR3 is CASSPRNRRYNEQFF. CDR3 bases: TGTGCCAGCTCCCCCCGGAACAGGAGATACAATGAGCAGTTCTTC.

The rearrangement joins TRBV7-6 to TRBJ1-1; D unresolved. V lost 1 base and J 4 bases, leaving 7 bases between the germline ends. The CDR3 totals 13 residues. Looked up from germline, CDR1 is SGHVS and CDR2 is FNYEAQ. The CDR3 DNA sequence: TGTGCCAGCAGCTTAGGTCCTACCACTGAAGCTTTCTTT. Encoded protein: CASSLGPTTEAFF.

The chain links TRBV28 to TRBJ1-4, with D tentatively TRBD1 (5 bases). V was clipped by 4 bases and J by 4 bases, with 13 bases between them. This CDR3 spans 15 amino acids. Per the germline V gene, CDR1 is MDHEN and CDR2 is SYDVKM. CDR3 protein: CASSSPGTYNEKLFF. CDR3 nucleotides: TGTGCCAGCAGTTCCCCCGGGACTTATAATGAAAAACTGTTTTTT.

This chain uses TRBV7-3 with TRBJ2-3; TRBD2 aligns across 7 bases. In germline, CDR1 is SGHTA, CDR2 FQGTGA. J gave up 6 bases and V 8 bases, and 14 bases lay outside the gene matches. The CDR3 consists of 15 residues. The CDR3 here is CASATLGGEGDTQYF. For the CDR3, the DNA is TGTGCCAGCGCTACACTGGGGGGGGAAGGGGATACGCAGTATTTT.

This chain connects TRBV7-2 to TRBJ1-1, with D maybe TRBD1 (5 bases). This CDR3 spans 14 amino acids. V was clipped by 2 bases and J by 4 bases, with 11 bases between them. The germline gives CDR1 SGHTA, CDR2 FQGNSA. CDR3 protein: CASSLFGGGTEAFF. Written as DNA, the CDR3 is TGTGCCAGCAGCTTATTTGGGGGGGGCACTGAAGCTTTCTTT.

The V gene is TRBV4-1, the J gene TRBJ2-2; 7 bases align to TRBD2. Germline loops: CDR1 MGHRA, CDR2 YSYEKL. V was clipped by 1 base and J by 6 bases; unmatched bases: 8. The CDR3 is 16 residues long. CDR3 sequence (DNA): TGCGCCAGCAGCCAAGTGGGAGGGGTGGGTCCCGGGGAGCTGTTTTTT. As protein: CASSQVGGVGPGELFF.

The chain joins TRBV6-6 to TRBJ2-7; TRBD1 agrees at 7 bases. This CDR3 is 13 amino acids long. Germline assignment: CDR1 MNHNY and CDR2 SVGAGI (reference sequence). The junction had 14 bases not matched to a gene; V was cut back by 11 bases and J by 7 bases. The CDR3 coding sequence is TGTGCCTCAAGGACAGGAGGTTTGTGGGAGCAGTACTTC. This encodes CASRTGGLWEQYF.

The V and J genes are TRBV4-3 and TRBJ1-4; TRBD1 aligns across 10 bases. The trim removed 1 base at V and 7 bases at J, leaving 0 bases unmatched. This CDR3 contains 14 residues. Germline assignment: CDR1 LGHNA and CDR2 YSLEER. CDR3 nucleotides: TGCGCCAGCAGCCAAGGGACAGGGGGTGAAAAACTGTTTTTT. This sequence encodes CASSQGTGGEKLFF.

This clone was picked up a small number of times. The chain couples TRBV19 to TRBJ1-1; 7 bases align to TRBD1. This CDR3 spans 14 amino acids. The ends lost 2 bases at V and 6 bases at J; junction bases unmatched: 6. Germline V CDR1 and CDR2: LNHDA, SQIVND (reference sequence). CDR3 loop: CASSIRGQFAEAFF. In DNA form, the CDR3 reads TGTGCCAGTAGTATAAGGGGACAGTTTGCTGAAGCTTTCTTT.

A few counts support this clone. One junction end disagrees with the germline gene, perhaps due to a read error. CDR3 in amino acids: CSSSYLLDEQYF. The CDR3 nucleotides read TGTTCCAGCAGCTACTTACTAGACGAGCAGTACTTC. This sequence joins TRBV7-9 and TRBJ2-7; the D gene is possibly TRBD2 (5 bases). In germline, CDR1 is SEHNR, CDR2 FQNEAQ (reference sequence). The CDR3 contains 12 residues.

This clone was seen a handful of times. The V call is TRBV30, the J call TRBJ1-2; a possible D gene is TRBD1 (5 bases). The germline V gene has CDR1 GTSNPN and CDR2 SVGIG (reference sequence). The CDR3 runs to 14 residues. V dropped 2 bases and J dropped 4 bases, with 14 bases sitting between them. The CDR3 DNA sequence: TGTGCCTGGAGTACTGGAGGGACCCCCTATGGCTACACCTTC. Residues: CAWSTGGTPYGYTF.